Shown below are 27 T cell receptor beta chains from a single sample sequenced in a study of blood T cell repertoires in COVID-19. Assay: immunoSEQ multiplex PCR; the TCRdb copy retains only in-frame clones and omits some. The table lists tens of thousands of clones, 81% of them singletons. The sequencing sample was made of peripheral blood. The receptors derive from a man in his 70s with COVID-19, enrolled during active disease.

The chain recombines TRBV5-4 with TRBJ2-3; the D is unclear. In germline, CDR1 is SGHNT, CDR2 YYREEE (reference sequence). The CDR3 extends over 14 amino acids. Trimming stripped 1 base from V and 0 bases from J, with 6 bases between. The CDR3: CASSLLFSTDTQYF. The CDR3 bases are TGTGCCAGCAGCTTGCTTTTCAGCACAGATACGCAGTATTTT.

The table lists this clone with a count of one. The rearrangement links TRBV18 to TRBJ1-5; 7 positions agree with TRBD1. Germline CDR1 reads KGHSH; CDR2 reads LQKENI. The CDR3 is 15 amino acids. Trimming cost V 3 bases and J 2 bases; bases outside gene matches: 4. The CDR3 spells CASSPGQPGNQPQHF. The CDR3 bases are TGTGCCAGCTCACCGGGACAGCCGGGCAATCAGCCCCAGCATTTT.

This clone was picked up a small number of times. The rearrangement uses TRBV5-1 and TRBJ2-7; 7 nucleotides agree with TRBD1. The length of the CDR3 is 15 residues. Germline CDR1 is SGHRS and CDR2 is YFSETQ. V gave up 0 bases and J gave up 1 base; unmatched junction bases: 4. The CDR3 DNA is TGCGCCAGCAGCTTGGTATACAGGGGATCCTACGAGCAGTACTTC. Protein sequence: CASSLVYRGSYEQYF.

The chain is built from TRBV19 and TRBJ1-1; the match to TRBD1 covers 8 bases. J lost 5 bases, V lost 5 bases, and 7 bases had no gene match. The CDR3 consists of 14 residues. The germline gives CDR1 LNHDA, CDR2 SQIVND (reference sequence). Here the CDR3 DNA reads TGTGCCAGTAGTGTCGACAGGGGAAGGACTGAAGCTTTCTTT. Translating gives CASSVDRGRTEAFF.

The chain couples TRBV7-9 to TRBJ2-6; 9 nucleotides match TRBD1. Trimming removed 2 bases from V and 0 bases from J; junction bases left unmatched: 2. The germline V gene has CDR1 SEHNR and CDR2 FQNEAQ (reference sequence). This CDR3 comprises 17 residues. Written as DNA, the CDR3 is TGTGCCAGCAGCTTATGGGACAGGGACTCTGGGGCCAACGTCCTGACTTTC. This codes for CASSLWDRDSGANVLTF.

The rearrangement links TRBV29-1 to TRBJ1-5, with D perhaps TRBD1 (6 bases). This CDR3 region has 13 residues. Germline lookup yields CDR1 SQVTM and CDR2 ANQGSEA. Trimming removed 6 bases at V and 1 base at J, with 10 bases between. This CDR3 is CSVVTGSNQPQHF. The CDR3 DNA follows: TGCAGCGTCGTTACAGGGAGCAATCAGCCCCAGCATTTT. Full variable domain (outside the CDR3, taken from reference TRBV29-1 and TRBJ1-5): SAVISQKPSRDICQRGTSLTIQCQVDSQVTMMFWYRQQPGQSLTLIATANQGSEATYESGFVIDKFPISRPNLTFSTLTVSNMSPEDSSIYLCSVVTGSNQPQHFGDGTRLSIL.

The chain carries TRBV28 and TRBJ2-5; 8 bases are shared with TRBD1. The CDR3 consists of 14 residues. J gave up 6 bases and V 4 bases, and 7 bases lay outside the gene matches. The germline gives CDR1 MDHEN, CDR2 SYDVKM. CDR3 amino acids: CASSSGQDRQTQYF. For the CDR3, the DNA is TGTGCCAGCAGTTCGGGACAGGATAGGCAGACCCAGTACTTC.

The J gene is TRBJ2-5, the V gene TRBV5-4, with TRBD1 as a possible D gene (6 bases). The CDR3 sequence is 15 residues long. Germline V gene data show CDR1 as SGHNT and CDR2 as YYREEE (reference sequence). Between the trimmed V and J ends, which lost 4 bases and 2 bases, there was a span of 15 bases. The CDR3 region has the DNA TGTGCCAGCAGCCCACAGGGCTTCCGGCAAGAGACCCAGTACTTC. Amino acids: CASSPQGFRQETQYF.

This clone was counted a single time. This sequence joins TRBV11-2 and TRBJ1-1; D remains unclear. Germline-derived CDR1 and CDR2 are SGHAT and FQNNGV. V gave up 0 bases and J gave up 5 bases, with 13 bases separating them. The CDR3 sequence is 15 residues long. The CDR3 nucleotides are TGTGCCAGCAGCTTAGATGGCTGGCCGGGGACTGAAGCTTTCTTT. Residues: CASSLDGWPGTEAFF.

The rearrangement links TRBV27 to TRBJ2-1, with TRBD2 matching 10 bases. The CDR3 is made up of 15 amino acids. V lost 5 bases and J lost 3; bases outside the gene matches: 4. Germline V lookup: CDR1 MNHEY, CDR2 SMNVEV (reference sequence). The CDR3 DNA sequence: TGTGCCAGCAGTATAGGACTAGCGGTCTACAATGAGCAGTTCTTC. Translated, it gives CASSIGLAVYNEQFF.

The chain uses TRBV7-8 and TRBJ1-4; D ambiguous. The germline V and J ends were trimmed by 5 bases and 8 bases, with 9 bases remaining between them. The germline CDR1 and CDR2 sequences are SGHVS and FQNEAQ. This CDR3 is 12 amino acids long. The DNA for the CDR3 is TGTGCCAGCAGCCTCCGGGAGGAAAAACTGTTTTTT. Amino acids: CASSLREEKLFF.

The CDR3 DNA is TGCGCCAGCAGCTCCGGGCCCCAGGGAGGCTACACCTTC. Encoded protein: CASSSGPQGGYTF. The chain joins TRBV5-1 to TRBJ1-2; possibly TRBD1 for D (5 bases). V was clipped by 3 bases and J by 8 bases, with 14 bases between them. Germline V gives CDR1 SGHRS, CDR2 YFSETQ. The CDR3 totals 13 residues.

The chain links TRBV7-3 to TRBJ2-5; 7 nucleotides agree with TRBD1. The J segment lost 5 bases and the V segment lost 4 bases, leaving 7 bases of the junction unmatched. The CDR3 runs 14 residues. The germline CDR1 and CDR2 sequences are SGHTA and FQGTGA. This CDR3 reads CASSSTGLGETQYF. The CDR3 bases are TGTGCCAGCAGCTCGACAGGGCTCGGGGAGACCCAGTACTTC.

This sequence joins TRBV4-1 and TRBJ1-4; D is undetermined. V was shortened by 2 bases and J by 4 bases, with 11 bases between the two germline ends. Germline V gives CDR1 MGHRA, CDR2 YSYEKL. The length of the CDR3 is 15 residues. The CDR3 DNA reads TGCGCCAGCAGCCAAACGGTACTCCTTAATGAAAAACTGTTTTTT. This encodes CASSQTVLLNEKLFF.

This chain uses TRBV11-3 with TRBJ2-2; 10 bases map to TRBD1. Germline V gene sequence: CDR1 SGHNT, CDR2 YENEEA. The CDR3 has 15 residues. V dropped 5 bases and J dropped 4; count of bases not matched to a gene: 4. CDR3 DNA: TGTGCCAGCAGCCCCGGGACAGGGGTCACCGGGGAGCTGTTTTTT. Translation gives CASSPGTGVTGELFF.

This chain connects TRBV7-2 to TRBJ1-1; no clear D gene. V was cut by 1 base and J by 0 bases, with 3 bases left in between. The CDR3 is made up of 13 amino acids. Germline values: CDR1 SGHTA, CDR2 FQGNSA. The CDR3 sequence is CASSLDLNTEAFF. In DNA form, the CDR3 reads TGTGCCAGCAGCTTAGACTTGAACACTGAAGCTTTCTTT.

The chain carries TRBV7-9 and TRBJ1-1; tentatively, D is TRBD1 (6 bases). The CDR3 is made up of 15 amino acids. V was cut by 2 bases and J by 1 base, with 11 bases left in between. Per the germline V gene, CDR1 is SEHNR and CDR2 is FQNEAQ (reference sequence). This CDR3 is CASSLLDRPNTEAFF. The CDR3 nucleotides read TGTGCCAGCAGCTTACTGGACAGACCGAACACTGAAGCTTTCTTT. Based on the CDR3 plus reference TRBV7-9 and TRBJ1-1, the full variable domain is DTGVSQNPRHKITKRGQNVTFRCDPISEHNRLYWYRQTLGQGPEFLTYFQNEAQLEKSRLLSDRFSAERPKGSFSTLEIQRTEQGDSAMYLCASSLLDRPNTEAFFGQGTRLTVV.

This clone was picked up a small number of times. This CDR3 is CASSERQSSTDTQYF. DNA for the CDR3: TGTGCCAGCAGTGAACGACAGTCTAGCACAGATACGCAGTATTTT. The chain employs TRBV27 and TRBJ2-3; D might be TRBD1 (5 bases). Germline CDR1 reads MNHEY; CDR2 reads SMNVEV (reference sequence). Trimming removed 5 bases from V and 0 bases from J, with 12 bases in between. The CDR3 is made up of 15 amino acids.

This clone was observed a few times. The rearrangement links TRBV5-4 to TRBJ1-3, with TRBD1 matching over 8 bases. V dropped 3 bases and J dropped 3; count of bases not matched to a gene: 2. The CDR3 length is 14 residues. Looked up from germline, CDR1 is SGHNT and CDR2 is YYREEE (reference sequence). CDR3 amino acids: CASSSDRGGNTIYF. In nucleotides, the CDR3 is TGTGCCAGCAGCTCAGACAGGGGTGGAAACACCATATATTTT.

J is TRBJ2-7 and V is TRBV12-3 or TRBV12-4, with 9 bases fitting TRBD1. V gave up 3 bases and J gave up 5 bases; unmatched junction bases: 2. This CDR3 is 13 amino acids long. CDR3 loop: CASSLGTGHEQYF. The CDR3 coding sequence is TGTGCCAGCAGTTTGGGGACAGGGCACGAGCAGTACTTC.

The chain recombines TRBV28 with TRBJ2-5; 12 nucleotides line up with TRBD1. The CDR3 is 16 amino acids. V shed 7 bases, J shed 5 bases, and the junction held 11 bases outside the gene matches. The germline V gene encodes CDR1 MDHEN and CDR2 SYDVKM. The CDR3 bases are TGTGCCAGCACCGCGGCCGGGACAGGGGGCTTGGAGACCCAGTACTTC. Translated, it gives CASTAAGTGGLETQYF.

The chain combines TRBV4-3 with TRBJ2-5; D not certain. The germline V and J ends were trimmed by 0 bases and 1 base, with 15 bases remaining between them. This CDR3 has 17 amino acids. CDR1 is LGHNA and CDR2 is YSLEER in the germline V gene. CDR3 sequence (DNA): TGCGCCAGCAGCCAAGAAGGAGTAGCATCGTCCCAAGAGACCCAGTACTTC. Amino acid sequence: CASSQEGVASSQETQYF.

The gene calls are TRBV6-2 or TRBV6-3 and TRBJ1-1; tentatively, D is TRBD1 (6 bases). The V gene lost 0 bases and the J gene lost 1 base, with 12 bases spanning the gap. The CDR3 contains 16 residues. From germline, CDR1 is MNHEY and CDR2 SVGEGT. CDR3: CASSYSWARGNTEAFF. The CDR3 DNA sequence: TGTGCCAGCAGTTACTCGTGGGCCAGGGGGAACACTGAAGCTTTCTTT.

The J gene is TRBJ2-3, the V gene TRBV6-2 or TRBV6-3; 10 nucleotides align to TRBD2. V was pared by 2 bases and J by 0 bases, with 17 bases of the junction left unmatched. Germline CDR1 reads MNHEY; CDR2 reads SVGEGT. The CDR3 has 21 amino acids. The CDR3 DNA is TGTGCCAGCAGTTACGAGCCCTCAGGGACTAGCGCAATTATGAGCACAGATACGCAGTATTTT. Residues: CASSYEPSGTSAIMSTDTQYF.

Here the CDR3 reads CASSLSASPYNEQFF. In DNA, the CDR3 is TGTGCCAGCAGTTTATCGGCTAGCCCATACAATGAGCAGTTCTTC. V usage is TRBV27 and J usage is TRBJ2-1, with D perhaps TRBD2 (5 bases). V lost 0 bases, J lost 4 bases, and 10 bases lay in between. The CDR3 length is 15 residues. Germline V gene sequence: CDR1 MNHEY, CDR2 SMNVEV (reference sequence).

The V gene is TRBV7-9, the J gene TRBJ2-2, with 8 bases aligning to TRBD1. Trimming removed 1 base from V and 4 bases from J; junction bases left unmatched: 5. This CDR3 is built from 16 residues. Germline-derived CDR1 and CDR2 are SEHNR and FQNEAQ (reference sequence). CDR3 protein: CASSLVPDRVTGELFF. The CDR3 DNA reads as TGTGCCAGCAGCTTAGTTCCGGACAGGGTCACCGGGGAGCTGTTTTTT.

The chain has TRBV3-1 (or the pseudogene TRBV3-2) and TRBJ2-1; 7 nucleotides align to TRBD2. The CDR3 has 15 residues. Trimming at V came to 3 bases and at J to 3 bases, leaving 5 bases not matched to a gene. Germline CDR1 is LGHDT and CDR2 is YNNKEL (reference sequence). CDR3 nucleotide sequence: TGTGCCAGCAGCCAGTGGCTAGCGGACTACAATGAGCAGTTCTTC. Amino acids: CASSQWLADYNEQFF.